This is a list of T cell receptor beta chains from one sample in a study of shared clonotypes between healthy human individuals. Sequencing used immunoSEQ multiplex PCR; TCRdb keeps in-frame clones, though not all of them. The sample has approximately 2.3 million clones, over 90% seen once. Sequenced material: naive CD4+ T cells from PBMCs. These receptors originate from a young man in good health. Some clones in this sample may be carry-over from other donors' samples. Both conserved end residues are trimmed from each CDR3. The D gene is left open where the match is weak.

CDR3 protein	V gene	D gene	J gene
ASTLLPGLITDTQY	TRBV5-1	TRBD2	TRBJ2-3
ASSWVREQY	TRBV25-1	NA	TRBJ2-7
ASSPWGSGELF	TRBV7-3	NA	TRBJ2-2
ASSLWGRGGNEQF	TRBV27	NA	TRBJ2-1
ASSLVRRLEDTQY	TRBV11-2	NA	TRBJ2-3
ASSAGLAGGRDEQY	TRBV5-4	TRBD2	TRBJ2-7
ASSTRGTQPQH	TRBV6-5	NA	TRBJ1-5
ASTGQGRDGELF	TRBV2	TRBD1	TRBJ2-2
ASSKTGANEKLF	TRBV28	TRBD1	TRBJ1-4
ASSLLAGGHNEQF	TRBV5-6	TRBD2	TRBJ2-1
ASSLGAAPTYEQY	TRBV7-2	NA	TRBJ2-7
ASSLNLGGTEAF	TRBV7-3	NA	TRBJ1-1
ASGAGRNLGDTQY	TRBV5-1	NA	TRBJ2-3
ASSRDPRSTEAF	TRBV10-1	NA	TRBJ1-1
ASSVQETQY	TRBV2	NA	TRBJ2-5
AISEPRQGRETQY	TRBV10-3	TRBD1	TRBJ2-5
ASSSQGGNTEAF	TRBV5-1	NA	TRBJ1-1
ASSVGGGRLPGELF	TRBV9	TRBD2	TRBJ2-2
ASSLSGVRSSYEQY	TRBV27	NA	TRBJ2-7
ATSLNRVGGYT	TRBV15	NA	TRBJ1-2
ASSETTGSYEQY	TRBV25-1	NA	TRBJ2-7
ASSPDSYYGYT	TRBV7-9	NA	TRBJ1-2
ASSISGGVINQPQH	TRBV19	NA	TRBJ1-5
SAENTEAF	TRBV29-1	NA	TRBJ1-1
ASLRDSSGDTQY	TRBV7-2	NA	TRBJ2-3
ASSRGNYGYT	TRBV7-2	NA	TRBJ1-2
ASSLILAEYNEQF	TRBV28	NA	TRBJ2-1
ASTLQGLAYNEQF	TRBV2	TRBD2	TRBJ2-1
ASSLLPGQGVVGTEAF	TRBV18	TRBD1	TRBJ1-1
ASRTRAVPNQPQH	TRBV27	NA	TRBJ1-5
ASSPDRGQETQY	TRBV18	TRBD1	TRBJ2-5
ASSSLYRAYEQY	TRBV28	NA	TRBJ2-7
ASSYSVTGANYGYT	TRBV6-6	NA	TRBJ1-2
ASNPGGGLNTEAF	TRBV6-5	NA	TRBJ1-1
ASSYGSARSTDTQY	TRBV6-5	NA	TRBJ2-3
ASSAGGRIYEQY	TRBV18	TRBD2	TRBJ2-7
ASGWIGQPQH	TRBV28	NA	TRBJ1-5
ASSFGGAGDQPQH	TRBV7-2	NA	TRBJ1-5
ASSQMPGTRSYEQY	TRBV6-4	NA	TRBJ2-7
ASSTSTGGGGEYYGYT	TRBV13	NA	TRBJ1-2
ASSEAQVNEKLF	TRBV5-1	NA	TRBJ1-4
AWSLWTSYDSGELF	TRBV30	TRBD2	TRBJ2-2